The next 20 T cell receptor beta chains were all read from a single sample in a study of shared clonotypes between healthy human individuals. The protocol was immunoSEQ multiplex PCR, while the TCRdb copy is restricted to in-frame clones and leaves out a portion. The data contain fewer than 550,000 clones, around 79% of them singletons. Sequencing was done on a sample of PBMCs. Source of these receptors: a woman aged 40 to 50 in good health. Some clones in this sample may be carry-over from other donors' samples.

The DNA of the CDR3 is TGTGCCAGCAGTAACTCAGGGCGTACTCCTCTCCGGGGTTATGGCTACACCTTC. Its protein product is CASSNSGRTPLRGYGYTF. The chain is built from TRBV2 and TRBJ1-2; a possible D gene is TRBD1 (5 bases). The CDR3 is 18 residues long. The V end lost 5 bases, the J end lost 5 bases, and 27 bases lay between the germline ends. Germline V gene data show CDR1 as SNHLY and CDR2 as FYNNEI. The whole variable domain, filled in from reference TRBV2 and TRBJ1-2, reads EPEVTQTPSHQVTQMGQEVILRCVPISNHLYFYWYRQILGQKVEFLVSFYNNEISEKSEIFDDQFSVERPDGSNFTLKIRSTKLEDSAMYFCASSNSGRTPLRGYGYTFGSGTRLTVV.

The CDR3 region is CASSIRGGETQYF. CDR3 in DNA: TGTGCCAGTAGTATAAGGGGAGGGGAGACCCAGTACTTC. The chain couples TRBV19 to TRBJ2-5; 7 nucleotides match TRBD2. Germline V gives CDR1 LNHDA, CDR2 SQIVND (reference sequence). The trim removed 2 bases at V and 5 bases at J, leaving 2 bases unmatched. The CDR3 is made up of 13 amino acids.

The chain is built from TRBV6-1 and TRBJ1-1, with D possibly TRBD1 on 5 matching bases. There are 14 residues in the CDR3. CDR1 MNHNS and CDR2 SASEGT come from the germline V gene. The V gene lost 6 bases and the J gene lost 0 bases, with 11 bases spanning the gap. CDR3 region: CASRSGALNTEAFF. In DNA, the CDR3 is TGTGCCAGCAGATCCGGGGCCCTGAACACTGAAGCTTTCTTT.

This chain uses TRBV2 with TRBJ2-1; 7 bases map to TRBD2. Unmatched junction bases numbered 4, after V lost 6 bases and J lost 8 bases. The CDR3 is made up of 12 amino acids. CDR1 SNHLY and CDR2 FYNNEI come from the germline V gene. CDR3 protein: CASSKLAYEQFF. The CDR3 coding sequence is TGTGCCAGCAGCAAACTAGCGTATGAGCAGTTCTTC.

This chain joins TRBV28 and TRBJ2-1; 13 nucleotides match TRBD2. The CDR3 has 18 amino acids. V gave up 3 bases and J gave up 1 base; unmatched junction bases: 6. Germline CDR1 and CDR2: MDHEN and SYDVKM. The CDR3 sequence: CASSLQGLAGMSYNEQFF. CDR3 DNA sequence: TGTGCCAGCAGTTTGCAGGGACTAGCGGGAATGTCCTACAATGAGCAGTTCTTC.

This clone appeared a few times. V gene TRBV25-1 combines with J gene TRBJ1-5; possible D gene TRBD1, 6 bases. V was shortened by 6 bases and J by 4 bases, with 10 bases between the two germline ends. Germline values: CDR1 MGHDK, CDR2 SYGVNS. The CDR3 length is 13 residues. The CDR3 nucleotides read TGTGCCAGCAGCCGGGACAAGAATCAGCCCCAGCATTTT. It encodes CASSRDKNQPQHF.

This sequence joins TRBV6-1 and TRBJ1-5; 10 bases map to TRBD1. CDR3 size: 14 residues. The V and J ends lost 4 bases and 6 bases, in that order; junction bases with no gene match: 3. Germline CDR1 MNHNS, CDR2 SASEGT. The CDR3 spells CASSATGGGQPQHF. CDR3 sequence (DNA): TGTGCCAGCAGTGCGACAGGGGGCGGTCAGCCCCAGCATTTT.

With regard to this clone: A read error may explain this, as a much larger clone is one base away. The chain employs TRBV9 and TRBJ2-3; D is unclear. The CDR3 extends over 13 amino acids. The ends were cut back, 4 bases at V and 0 bases at J, with 6 bases in the middle. Germline V gene sequence: CDR1 SGDLS, CDR2 YYNGEE. CDR3 sequence: CASSTTSTDTQYF. CDR3 nucleotide sequence: TGTGCCAGCAGCACCACTAGCACAGATACGCAGTATTTT.

This chain joins TRBV5-1 and TRBJ1-1; D uncertain. Trimming cost V 1 base and J 1 base, with 5 bases left between them. The CDR3 runs to 13 residues. The germline V gene has CDR1 SGHRS and CDR2 YFSETQ. The CDR3: CASSLNPNTEAFF. DNA for the CDR3: TGCGCCAGCAGCTTGAATCCGAACACTGAAGCTTTCTTT.

The J gene is TRBJ2-1, the V gene TRBV19; the D gene is possibly TRBD1 (5 bases). CDR1 and CDR2 from the germline V gene are LNHDA and SQIVND (reference sequence). V shed 0 bases and J shed 9 bases, with 12 bases lying between them. The CDR3 sequence is 14 residues long. Here the CDR3 reads CASSIDRARGEQFF. The CDR3 DNA is TGTGCCAGTAGTATAGATCGTGCAAGGGGTGAGCAGTTCTTC.

This rearrangement joins TRBV30 to TRBJ2-5, with 9 nucleotides matching TRBD1. The CDR3 loop spans 14 amino acids. From germline, CDR1 is GTSNPN and CDR2 SVGIG (reference sequence). V shed 3 bases, J shed 4 bases, and the junction held 6 bases outside the gene matches. CDR3 DNA: TGTGCCTGGAGGGACAGGGGAAGCTTAGAGACCCAGTACTTC. Its translation: CAWRDRGSLETQYF.

The chain couples TRBV7-9 to TRBJ1-2; TRBD1 agrees at 8 bases. V was pared by 0 bases and J by 8 bases, with 2 bases of the junction left unmatched. Germline CDR1 is SEHNR and CDR2 is FQNEAQ (reference sequence). The CDR3 loop spans 13 amino acids. This chain's CDR3 is CASSLADRAGYTF. CDR3 bases: TGTGCCAGCAGCTTAGCGGACAGGGCGGGCTACACCTTC.

This clone was observed at least ten times. The chain employs TRBV30 and TRBJ1-2; 10 nucleotides agree with TRBD1. The CDR3 is 16 amino acids. V gave up 1 base and J gave up 4 bases; unmatched junction bases: 9. The germline gives CDR1 GTSNPN, CDR2 SVGIG (reference sequence). CDR3 residues: CAWSDGGQGWSYGYTF. CDR3 nucleotides: TGTGCCTGGAGTGACGGGGGACAGGGGTGGTCCTATGGCTACACCTTC.

The V and J genes are TRBV9 and TRBJ2-2; D perhaps matches TRBD1 (5 bases). The germline V gene has CDR1 SGDLS and CDR2 YYNGEE. The length of the CDR3 is 14 residues. V was clipped by 0 bases and J by 5 bases, with 8 bases between them. CDR3 in DNA: TGTGCCAGCAGCGTAGAGGGGAAAACCGGGGAGCTGTTTTTT. Its translation is CASSVEGKTGELFF.

This clone was seen a handful of times. The V gene is TRBV6-1, the J gene TRBJ1-5; unclear D gene. V was trimmed by 2 bases and J by 0 bases, leaving 2 bases between them. Germline assignment: CDR1 MNHNS and CDR2 SASEGT. This CDR3 has 13 residues. CDR3 protein: CASSEHSNQPQHF. DNA for the CDR3: TGTGCCAGCAGTGAACATAGCAATCAGCCCCAGCATTTT.

The chain combines TRBV11-2 with TRBJ2-1; D call uncertain. From germline, CDR1 is SGHAT and CDR2 FQNNGV. Deletions cut 4 bases from V and 1 base from J, with 14 bases between. This CDR3 region has 16 residues. This CDR3 reads CASSSLTRFSYNEQFF. The CDR3 DNA is TGTGCCAGCAGCTCTCTGACAAGATTTTCCTACAATGAGCAGTTCTTC.

The chain uses TRBV28 and TRBJ1-2; D unresolved. Germline CDR1 is MDHEN and CDR2 is SYDVKM. V was clipped by 6 bases and J by 2 bases, with 13 bases between them. The CDR3 consists of 14 residues. The CDR3 DNA sequence: TGTGCCAGCAGCTCTGGCCTTAAGAACTATGGCTACACCTTC. Protein sequence: CASSSGLKNYGYTF.

The chain uses TRBV4-2 and TRBJ1-4; possibly TRBD1 for D (5 bases). Trimming removed 3 bases at V and 4 bases at J, with 9 bases between. The CDR3 contains 14 residues. CDR1 LGHNA and CDR2 YNFKEQ come from the germline V gene. The CDR3 nucleotides are TGTGCCAGCAGCCATAGACAGCTTAATGAAAAACTGTTTTTT. Translating gives CASSHRQLNEKLFF.

Turning to this clone: Other DNA sequences from this sample encode an identical CDR3 as well. The chain combines TRBV28 with TRBJ1-5, with unresolved D. The CDR3 loop spans 11 amino acids. CDR1 and CDR2 from the germline V gene are MDHEN and SYDVKM. Trimming pared 4 bases from V and 5 bases from J, leaving 3 bases between. DNA of the CDR3: TGTGCCAGCAGTTCTCATCAGCCCCAGCATTTT. It translates to CASSSHQPQHF.

CDR3 amino acids: CSVEALGSGHEQYF. The CDR3 DNA reads as TGCAGCGTTGAAGCCTTAGGATCGGGGCACGAGCAGTACTTC. This chain uses TRBV29-1 with TRBJ2-7; D might be TRBD1 or TRBD2, each matching 5 bases. Trimming removed 1 base from V and 5 bases from J, with 15 bases in between. This CDR3 is 14 amino acids long. Germline lookup yields CDR1 SQVTM and CDR2 ANQGSEA.